These T cell receptor beta chains were read from a single sample in a study of OX40 agonist ivuxolimab in advanced cancers. Only in-frame clones appear in the TCRdb table, and some are missing; sequencing was by immunoSEQ multiplex PCR. The data contain around 63,000 clones, 70% to 90% of them singletons. This specimen consisted of CD4+ or CD8+ T cells sorted from blood, obtained in a trial of the OX40 agonist ivuxolimab. The receptor source for this set is an adult with an advanced solid tumor such as melanoma, head and neck, liver or kidney cancer. Each CDR3 is given with its conserved first and last residue. Fields, in order: J gene, V gene, clone size, D gene, CDR3 protein, CDR3 DNA. A D gene is named only where the DNA matches it firmly. Clone size appears in some rows only: once, few, many, or a class for an expanded clone.

j_gene: TRBJ2-3; v_gene: TRBV6-1; abundance: once; d_gene: TRBD2; CDR3aa: CASSEMPSGGADTQYF; CDR3nt: TGTGCCAGCAGTGAAATGCCTAGCGGGGGGGCAGATACGCAGTATTTT
j_gene: TRBJ2-1; v_gene: TRBV2; abundance: .; d_gene: TRBD2; CDR3aa: CASSDALAGGPNEQFF; CDR3nt: TGTGCCAGCAGTGATGCGCTAGCGGGAGGCCCCAATGAGCAGTTCTTC
j_gene: TRBJ1-1; v_gene: TRBV11-2; abundance: few; d_gene: TRBD1; CDR3aa: CASSLVAGGTEAFF; CDR3nt: TGTGCCAGCAGCTTAGTGGCAGGGGGCACTGAAGCTTTCTTT
j_gene: TRBJ2-1; v_gene: TRBV19; abundance: .; d_gene: .; CDR3aa: CASSQGASGNSYNEQFF; CDR3nt: TGTGCCAGTAGCCAGGGGGCTAGCGGGAATTCCTACAATGAGCAGTTCTTC
j_gene: TRBJ1-2; v_gene: TRBV7-2; abundance: once; d_gene: .; CDR3aa: CASSSRLGEYGYTF; CDR3nt: TGTGCCAGCAGCTCTCGGTTGGGGGAATATGGCTACACCTTC
j_gene: TRBJ2-7; v_gene: TRBV20-1; abundance: .; d_gene: .; CDR3aa: CSAVGSYEQYF; CDR3nt: TGCAGTGCGGTGGGCTCCTACGAGCAGTACTTC
j_gene: TRBJ2-7; v_gene: TRBV6-5; abundance: .; d_gene: .; CDR3aa: CASSYSIGPRAHEQYF; CDR3nt: TGTGCCAGCAGTTACTCGATAGGGCCCCGGGCCCACGAGCAGTACTTC
j_gene: TRBJ1-2; v_gene: TRBV29-1; abundance: .; d_gene: .; CDR3aa: CSVERPQDGYTF; CDR3nt: TGCAGCGTTGAAAGGCCCCAGGATGGCTACACCTTC
j_gene: TRBJ2-1; v_gene: TRBV25-1; abundance: few; d_gene: TRBD1; CDR3aa: CASSDGDRDNEQFF; CDR3nt: TGTGCCAGCAGTGACGGGGACAGGGACAATGAGCAGTTCTTC
j_gene: TRBJ2-1; v_gene: TRBV7-2; abundance: .; d_gene: .; CDR3aa: CASSLASSSNEQFF; CDR3nt: TGTGCCAGCAGCTTAGCGAGCAGTAGCAATGAGCAGTTCTTC
j_gene: TRBJ1-1; v_gene: TRBV27; abundance: .; d_gene: .; CDR3aa: CASNRVGGEAFF; CDR3nt: TGTGCCAGCAACCGGGTAGGGGGAGAAGCTTTCTTT
j_gene: TRBJ2-6; v_gene: TRBV28; abundance: .; d_gene: .; CDR3aa: CASSVINSGANVLTF; CDR3nt: TGTGCCAGCAGCGTCATTAACTCTGGGGCCAACGTCCTGACTTTC
j_gene: TRBJ2-7; v_gene: TRBV11-2; abundance: .; d_gene: .; CDR3aa: CASSSLDYTYEQYF; CDR3nt: TGTGCCAGCAGCTCCCTGGACTATACCTACGAGCAGTACTTC
j_gene: TRBJ2-3; v_gene: TRBV7-9; abundance: .; d_gene: .; CDR3aa: CASSFSAQGIGDTQYF; CDR3nt: TGTGCCAGCAGCTTTTCAGCACAGGGTATTGGGGATACGCAGTATTTT
j_gene: TRBJ1-1; v_gene: TRBV6-5; abundance: .; d_gene: .; CDR3aa: CASSGKPGTEAFF; CDR3nt: TGTGCCAGCAGTGGAAAACCCGGGACTGAAGCTTTCTTT
j_gene: TRBJ2-1; v_gene: TRBV11-3; abundance: .; d_gene: TRBD2; CDR3aa: CASASGSYNEQFF; CDR3nt: TGTGCCAGCGCTAGCGGGAGTTATAATGAGCAGTTCTTC
j_gene: TRBJ2-2; v_gene: TRBV7-9; abundance: once; d_gene: TRBD2; CDR3aa: CASSLGLAGDAGELFF; CDR3nt: TGTGCCAGCAGCCTAGGCCTAGCGGGAGACGCCGGGGAGCTGTTTTTT
j_gene: TRBJ2-5; v_gene: TRBV7-2; abundance: .; d_gene: .; CDR3aa: CASSLARAETQYF; CDR3nt: TGTGCCAGCAGCTTAGCTCGGGCAGAGACCCAGTACTTC
j_gene: TRBJ2-7; v_gene: TRBV5-6; abundance: .; d_gene: .; CDR3aa: CASSLRLFYGQYF; CDR3nt: TGTGCCAGCAGCTTAAGACTCTTCTACGGGCAGTACTTC
j_gene: TRBJ2-5; v_gene: TRBV18; abundance: .; d_gene: .; CDR3aa: CASSRGPGSETQYF; CDR3nt: TGTGCCAGCTCGCGGGGCCCCGGGAGCGAGACCCAGTACTTC
j_gene: TRBJ1-1; v_gene: TRBV19; abundance: .; d_gene: TRBD1; CDR3aa: CASSISTRDRVPFFLMNTEAFF; CDR3nt: TGTGCCAGTAGTATCTCGACTCGGGACAGGGTCCCGTTCTTCCTCATGAACACTGAAGCTTTCTTT
j_gene: TRBJ2-3; v_gene: TRBV5-1; abundance: .; d_gene: .; CDR3aa: CASTWGLAGSDTQYF; CDR3nt: TGCGCCAGCACATGGGGTTTAGCAGGTTCAGATACGCAGTATTTT
j_gene: TRBJ2-5; v_gene: TRBV9; abundance: .; d_gene: TRBD2; CDR3aa: CASTRTSGETQYF; CDR3nt: TGTGCCAGCACAAGGACTAGCGGAGAGACCCAGTACTTC